The 5 T cell receptor beta chains listed next were all sequenced from one sample in a study of blood T cells in healthy people across ages. Then a second PCR, running about 6 to 12 cycles, was carried out with a sample-barcoded 5' primer and a J-beta primer mix. TCRdb passed the 5' RACE reads through MiXCR, listing each CDR3 protein once. The sample consists of some 1,000,000 distinct CDR3 sequences, approximately 25% of them appearing once. In addition, the sample was reused for a study of T cells of mothers and their children.

Sequenced material: blood. These receptor sequences come from a girl aged 2-15 years in good health.

This chain connects TRBV19 to TRBJ1-4; D is unresolved. CDR1 and CDR2 from the germline V gene are LNHDA and SQIVND (reference sequence). The V gene lost 0 bases and the J gene lost 4 bases, with 9 bases spanning the gap. This CDR3 contains 15 residues. The chain's CDR3 is CASSIDSGYNEKLFF. The DNA of the CDR3 is TGTGCCAGTAGTATAGATTCGGGTTATAATGAAAAACTGTTTTTT. Full variable domain (remainder filled in from reference TRBV19 and TRBJ1-4): DGGITQSPKYLFRKEGQNVTLSCEQNLNHDAMYWYRQDPGQGLRLIYYSQIVNDFQKGDIAEGYSVSREKKESFPLTVTSAQKNPTAFYLCASSIDSGYNEKLFFGSGTQLSVL.

This clonotype was seen a few times. The chain recombines TRBV9 with TRBJ1-3; 10 positions match TRBD1. Germline V gene lookup returns CDR1 SGDLS and CDR2 YYNGEE. With 3 bases clipped from V and 0 bases from J, the junction kept 3 bases outside the gene matches. The CDR3 is 16 amino acids. The CDR3 reads CASSGWTGGSGNTIYF. CDR3 coding DNA: TGTGCCAGCAGCGGTTGGACAGGGGGCTCTGGAAACACCATATATTTT.

The V and J genes are TRBV27 and TRBJ1-5; maybe TRBD1 (5 bases). Germline CDR1 MNHEY, CDR2 SMNVEV (reference sequence). The V gene lost 2 bases and the J gene lost 5 bases, with 10 bases spanning the gap. This CDR3 contains 14 residues. The CDR3 DNA follows: TGTGCCAGCAGTTTAACCCGACAGTATCAGCCCCAGCATTTT. It specifies CASSLTRQYQPQHF.

In the case of this clonotype: This clone may be a read error of a much larger clone one base away. The genes are TRBV6-5 and TRBJ2-5; 12 bases line up with TRBD2. Germline-derived CDR1 and CDR2 are MNHEY and SVGAGI. V dropped 0 bases and J dropped 11; count of bases not matched to a gene: 10. The CDR3 totals 16 residues. DNA of the CDR3: TGTGCCAGCAGTTACTCGACTAGCGGGAGAGGGAATGAGCAGTACTTC. As protein: CASSYSTSGRGNEQYF.

This chain links TRBV4-1 with TRBJ2-3; D is unresolved. The CDR3 loop spans 14 amino acids. V lost 3 bases and J lost 2, with 9 bases in between. Germline values: CDR1 MGHRA, CDR2 YSYEKL. CDR3 sequence (DNA): TGCGCCAGCAGCCACCTCGACTCCACAGATACGCAGTATTTT. Encoded protein: CASSHLDSTDTQYF.